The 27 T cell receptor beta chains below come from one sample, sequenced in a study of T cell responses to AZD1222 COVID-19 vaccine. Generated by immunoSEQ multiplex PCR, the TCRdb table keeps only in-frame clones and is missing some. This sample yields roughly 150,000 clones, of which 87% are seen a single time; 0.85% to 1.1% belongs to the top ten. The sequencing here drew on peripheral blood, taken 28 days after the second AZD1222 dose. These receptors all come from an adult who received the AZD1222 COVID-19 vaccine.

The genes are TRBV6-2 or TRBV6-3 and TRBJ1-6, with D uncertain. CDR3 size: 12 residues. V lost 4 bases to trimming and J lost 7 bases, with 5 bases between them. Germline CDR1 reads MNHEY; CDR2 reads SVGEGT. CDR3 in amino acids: CASSLYNSPLHF. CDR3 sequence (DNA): TGTGCCAGCAGTTTGTACAATTCACCCCTCCACTTT.

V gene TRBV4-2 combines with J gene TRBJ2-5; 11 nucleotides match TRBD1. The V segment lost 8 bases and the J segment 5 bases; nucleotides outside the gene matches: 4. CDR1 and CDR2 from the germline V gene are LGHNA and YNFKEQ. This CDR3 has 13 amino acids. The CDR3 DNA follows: TGTGCCAGCGGGGGGACAGGGGGGGAGACCCAGTACTTC. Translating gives CASGGTGGETQYF.

The CDR3 reads CASSQSRDRVNEKLFF. The CDR3 coding sequence is TGCGCCAGCAGCCAATCAAGGGACAGAGTTAATGAAAAACTGTTTTTT. The J gene is TRBJ1-4, the V gene TRBV4-1; 7 bases are a match to TRBD1. Germline lookup yields CDR1 MGHRA and CDR2 YSYEKL. V lost 2 bases, J lost 4 bases, and 7 bases stayed unmatched. This CDR3 has 16 residues.

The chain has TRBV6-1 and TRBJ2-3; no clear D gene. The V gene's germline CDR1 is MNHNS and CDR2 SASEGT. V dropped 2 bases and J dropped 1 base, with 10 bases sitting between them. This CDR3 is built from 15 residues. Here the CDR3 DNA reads TGTGCCAGCAGTGAATGGGCACAAGGCACAGATACGCAGTATTTT. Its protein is CASSEWAQGTDTQYF.

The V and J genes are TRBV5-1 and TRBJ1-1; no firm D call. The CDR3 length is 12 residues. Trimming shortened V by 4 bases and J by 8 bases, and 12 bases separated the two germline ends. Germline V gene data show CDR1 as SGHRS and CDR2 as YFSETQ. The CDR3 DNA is TGCGCCAGCAGCCCAAATAGGGCGGAAGCTTTCTTT. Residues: CASSPNRAEAFF.

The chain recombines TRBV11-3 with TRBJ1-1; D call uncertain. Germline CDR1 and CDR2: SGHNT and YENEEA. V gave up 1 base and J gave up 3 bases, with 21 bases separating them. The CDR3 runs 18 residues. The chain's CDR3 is CASSLVWTDSDQDTEAFF. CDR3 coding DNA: TGTGCCAGCAGCTTAGTTTGGACGGATTCGGATCAGGACACTGAAGCTTTCTTT.

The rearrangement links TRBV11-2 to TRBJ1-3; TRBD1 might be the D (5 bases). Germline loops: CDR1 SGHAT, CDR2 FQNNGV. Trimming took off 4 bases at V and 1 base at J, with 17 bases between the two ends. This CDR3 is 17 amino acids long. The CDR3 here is CASSSPGLPKSGNTIYF. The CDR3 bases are TGTGCCAGCAGCTCGCCGGGACTGCCTAAGTCTGGAAACACCATATATTTT.

This chain's CDR3 is CAISGGGRGQPQHF. The CDR3 DNA reads as TGTGCCATCAGTGGCGGGGGGCGCGGTCAGCCCCAGCATTTT. This chain uses TRBV10-3 with TRBJ1-5; D perhaps matches TRBD1 (6 bases). CDR1 and CDR2 (germline): ENHRY, SYGVKD. CDR3 size: 14 residues. Deletions cut 4 bases from V and 6 bases from J, with 13 bases between.

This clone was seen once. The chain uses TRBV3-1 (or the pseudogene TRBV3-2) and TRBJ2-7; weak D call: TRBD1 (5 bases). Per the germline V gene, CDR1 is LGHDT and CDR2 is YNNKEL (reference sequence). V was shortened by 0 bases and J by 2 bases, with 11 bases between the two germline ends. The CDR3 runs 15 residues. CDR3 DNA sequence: TGTGCCAGCAGCCAAGAGAGCTTAGGGGCCTACGAGCAGTACTTC. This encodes CASSQESLGAYEQYF.

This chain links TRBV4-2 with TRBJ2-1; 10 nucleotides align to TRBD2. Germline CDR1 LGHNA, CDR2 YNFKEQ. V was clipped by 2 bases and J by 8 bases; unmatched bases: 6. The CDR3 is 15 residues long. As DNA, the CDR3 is TGTGCCAGCAGCCAACGTAGCGGGGGGCAGGATGAGCAGTTCTTC. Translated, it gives CASSQRSGGQDEQFF.

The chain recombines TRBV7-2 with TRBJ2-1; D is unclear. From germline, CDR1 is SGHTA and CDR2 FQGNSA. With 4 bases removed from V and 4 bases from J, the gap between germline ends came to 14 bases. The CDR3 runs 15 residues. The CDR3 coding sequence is TGTGCCAGCAGCTCCAGCCCCGGCCCATACAATGAGCAGTTCTTC. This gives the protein CASSSSPGPYNEQFF.

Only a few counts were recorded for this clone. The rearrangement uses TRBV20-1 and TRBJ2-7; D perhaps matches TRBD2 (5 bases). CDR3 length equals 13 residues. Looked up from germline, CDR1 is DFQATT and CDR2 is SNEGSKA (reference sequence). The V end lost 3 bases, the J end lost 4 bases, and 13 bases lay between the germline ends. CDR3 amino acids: CSASETNEYEQYF. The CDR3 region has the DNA TGCAGTGCTAGTGAGACTAACGAATACGAGCAGTACTTC.

The CDR3 spells CASSQGLAGGVSTDTQYF. The CDR3 DNA reads as TGCGCCAGCAGCCAGGGACTAGCGGGGGGGGTTAGCACAGATACGCAGTATTTT. This chain joins TRBV4-1 and TRBJ2-3; 16 positions match TRBD2. With 3 bases clipped from V and 0 bases from J, the junction kept 3 bases outside the gene matches. Germline assignment: CDR1 MGHRA and CDR2 YSYEKL. The CDR3 has 18 amino acids.

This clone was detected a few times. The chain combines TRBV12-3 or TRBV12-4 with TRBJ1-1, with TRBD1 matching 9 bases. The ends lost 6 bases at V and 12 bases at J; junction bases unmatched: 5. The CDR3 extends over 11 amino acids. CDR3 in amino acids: CASRQGQGTFF. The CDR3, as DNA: TGTGCCAGCAGACAAGGACAGGGGACTTTCTTT.

The CDR3 DNA follows: TGTGCCAGTAGTCGCGGGGGATTAAGTTCTTTCTTT. Encoded protein: CASSRGGLSSFF. The rearrangement uses TRBV6-5 and TRBJ1-1, with D maybe TRBD1 (5 bases). This CDR3 is 12 amino acids long. Trimming shortened V by 9 bases and J by 12 bases, and 20 bases separated the two germline ends. From germline, CDR1 is MNHEY and CDR2 SVGAGI.

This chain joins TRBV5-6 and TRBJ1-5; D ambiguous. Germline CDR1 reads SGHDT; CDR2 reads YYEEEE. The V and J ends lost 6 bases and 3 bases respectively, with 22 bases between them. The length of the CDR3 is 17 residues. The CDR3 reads CASTHKPQNRPNQPQHF. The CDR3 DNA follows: TGTGCCAGCACACACAAACCTCAGAACCGCCCCAATCAGCCCCAGCATTTT.

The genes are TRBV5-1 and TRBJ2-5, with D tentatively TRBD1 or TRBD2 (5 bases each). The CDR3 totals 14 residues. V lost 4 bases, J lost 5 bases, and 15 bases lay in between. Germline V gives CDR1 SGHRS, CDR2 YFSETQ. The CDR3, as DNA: TGCGCCAGCAGCCGGCCAAGCTGGGGGGAGACCCAGTACTTC. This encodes CASSRPSWGETQYF.

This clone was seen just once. In DNA form, the CDR3 reads TGCGCCAGCAGCCAAGAACACAGGGGATCCTACGAGCAGTACTTC. Amino acids: CASSQEHRGSYEQYF. The V and J genes are TRBV4-1 and TRBJ2-7; 7 bases agree with TRBD1. Germline V CDR1 and CDR2: MGHRA, YSYEKL. The length of the CDR3 is 15 residues. V lost 0 bases to trimming and J lost 1 base; unmatched junction nucleotides: 3.

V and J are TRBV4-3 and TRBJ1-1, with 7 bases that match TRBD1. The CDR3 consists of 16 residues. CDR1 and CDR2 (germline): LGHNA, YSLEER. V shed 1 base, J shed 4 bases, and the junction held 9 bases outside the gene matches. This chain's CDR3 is CASSQVRQGSGTEAFF. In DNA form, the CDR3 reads TGCGCCAGCAGCCAAGTACGACAGGGAAGCGGCACTGAAGCTTTCTTT.

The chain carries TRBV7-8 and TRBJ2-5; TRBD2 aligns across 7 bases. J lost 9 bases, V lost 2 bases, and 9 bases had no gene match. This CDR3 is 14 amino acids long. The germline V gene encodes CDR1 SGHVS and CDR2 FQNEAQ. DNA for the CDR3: TGTGCCAGCAGCTTAAACTGGGGGGGTAGGGCCCAGTACTTC. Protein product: CASSLNWGGRAQYF.

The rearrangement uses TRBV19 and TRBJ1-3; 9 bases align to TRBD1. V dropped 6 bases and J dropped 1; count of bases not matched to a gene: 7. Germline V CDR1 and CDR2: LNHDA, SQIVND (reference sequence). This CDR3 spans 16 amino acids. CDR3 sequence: CASRAQGAHSGNTIYF. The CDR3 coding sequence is TGTGCCAGTAGAGCACAGGGGGCGCATTCTGGAAACACCATATATTTT.

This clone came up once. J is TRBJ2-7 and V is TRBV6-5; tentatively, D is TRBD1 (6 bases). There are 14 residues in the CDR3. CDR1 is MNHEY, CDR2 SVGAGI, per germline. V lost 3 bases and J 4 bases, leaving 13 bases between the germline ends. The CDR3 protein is CASSYGTGTYEQYF. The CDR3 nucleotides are TGTGCCAGCAGTTATGGAACAGGGACGTACGAGCAGTACTTC.

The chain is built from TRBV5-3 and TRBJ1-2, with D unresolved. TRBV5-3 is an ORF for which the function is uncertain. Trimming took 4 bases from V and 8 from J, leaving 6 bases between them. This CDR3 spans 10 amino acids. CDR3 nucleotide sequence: TGTGCCAGAAGCAGTCCCGGCTACACCTTC. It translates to CARSSPGYTF.

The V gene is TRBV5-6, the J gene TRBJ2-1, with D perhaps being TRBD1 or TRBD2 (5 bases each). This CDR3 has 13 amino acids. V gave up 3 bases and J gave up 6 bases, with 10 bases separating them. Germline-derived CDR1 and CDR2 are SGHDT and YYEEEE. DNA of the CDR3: TGTGCCAGCAGCTCCGGGACCCCCAATGAGCAGTTCTTC. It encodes CASSSGTPNEQFF. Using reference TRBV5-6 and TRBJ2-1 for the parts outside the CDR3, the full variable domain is DAGVTQSPTHLIKTRGQQVTLRCSPKSGHDTVSWYQQALGQGPQFIFQYYEEEERQRGNFPDRFSGHQFPNYSSELNVNALLLGDSALYLCASSSGTPNEQFFGPGTRLTVL.

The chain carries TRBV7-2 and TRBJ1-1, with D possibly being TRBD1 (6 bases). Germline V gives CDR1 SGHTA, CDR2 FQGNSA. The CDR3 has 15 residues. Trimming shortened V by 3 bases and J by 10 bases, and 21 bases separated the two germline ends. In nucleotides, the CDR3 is TGTGCCAGCAGCTTTAACAGGGATCTTCCGGGAGGAGCTTTCTTT. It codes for CASSFNRDLPGGAFF.

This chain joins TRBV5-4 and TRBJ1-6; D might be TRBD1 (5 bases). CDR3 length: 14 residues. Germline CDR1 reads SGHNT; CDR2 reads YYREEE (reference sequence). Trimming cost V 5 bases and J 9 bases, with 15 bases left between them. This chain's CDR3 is CASRDTGIPSPLHF. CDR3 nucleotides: TGTGCCAGCAGAGACACAGGCATCCCTTCACCCCTCCACTTT. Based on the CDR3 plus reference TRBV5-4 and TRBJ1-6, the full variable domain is ETGVTQSPTHLIKTRGQQVTLRCSSQSGHNTVSWYQQALGQGPQFIFQYYREEENGRGNFPPRFSGLQFPNYSSELNVNALELDDSALYLCASRDTGIPSPLHFGNGTRLTVT.

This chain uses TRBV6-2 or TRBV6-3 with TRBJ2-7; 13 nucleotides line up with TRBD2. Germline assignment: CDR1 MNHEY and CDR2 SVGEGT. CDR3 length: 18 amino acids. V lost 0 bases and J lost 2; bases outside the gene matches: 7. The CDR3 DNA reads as TGTGCCAGCAGTTACTCATCCCACGGGACTAGCGGGGCCTACGAGCAGTACTTC. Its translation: CASSYSSHGTSGAYEQYF.